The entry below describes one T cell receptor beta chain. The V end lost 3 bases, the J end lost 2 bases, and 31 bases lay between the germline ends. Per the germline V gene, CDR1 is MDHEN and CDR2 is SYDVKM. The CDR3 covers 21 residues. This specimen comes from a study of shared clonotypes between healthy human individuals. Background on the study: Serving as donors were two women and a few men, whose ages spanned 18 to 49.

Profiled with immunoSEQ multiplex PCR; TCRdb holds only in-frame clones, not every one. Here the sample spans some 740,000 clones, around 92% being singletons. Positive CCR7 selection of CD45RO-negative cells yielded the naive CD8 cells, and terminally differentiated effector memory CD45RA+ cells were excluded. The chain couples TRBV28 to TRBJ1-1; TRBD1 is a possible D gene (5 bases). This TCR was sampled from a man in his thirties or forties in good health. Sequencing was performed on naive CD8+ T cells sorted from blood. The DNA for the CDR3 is TGTGCCAGCAGTTTTATCCGCCCACGCAGCAGGGATGGAGGGCTTAACACTGAAGCTTTCTTT. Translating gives CASSFIRPRSRDGGLNTEAFF.